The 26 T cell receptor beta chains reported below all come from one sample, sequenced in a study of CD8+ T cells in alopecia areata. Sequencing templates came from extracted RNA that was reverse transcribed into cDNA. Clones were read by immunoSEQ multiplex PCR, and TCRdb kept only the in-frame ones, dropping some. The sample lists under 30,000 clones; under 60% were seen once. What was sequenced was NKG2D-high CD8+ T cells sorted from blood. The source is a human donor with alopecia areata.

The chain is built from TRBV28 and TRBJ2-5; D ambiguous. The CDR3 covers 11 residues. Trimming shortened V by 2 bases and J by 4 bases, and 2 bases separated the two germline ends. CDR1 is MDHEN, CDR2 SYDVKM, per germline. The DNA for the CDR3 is TGTGCCAGCAGTTTAGCAGAGACCCAGTACTTC. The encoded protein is CASSLAETQYF.

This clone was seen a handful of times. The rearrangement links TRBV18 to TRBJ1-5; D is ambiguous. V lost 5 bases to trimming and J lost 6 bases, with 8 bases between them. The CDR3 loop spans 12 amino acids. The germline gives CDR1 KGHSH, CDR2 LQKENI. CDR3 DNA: TGTGCCAGCTCAGACCGGGGTCAGCCCCAGCATTTT. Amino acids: CASSDRGQPQHF.

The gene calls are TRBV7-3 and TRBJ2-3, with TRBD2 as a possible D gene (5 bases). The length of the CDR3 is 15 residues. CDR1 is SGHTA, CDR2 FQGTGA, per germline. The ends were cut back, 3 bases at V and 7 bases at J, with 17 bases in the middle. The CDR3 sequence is CASSLNGMTLNTQYF. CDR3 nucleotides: TGTGCCAGCAGCTTGAACGGGATGACGCTCAATACGCAGTATTTT.

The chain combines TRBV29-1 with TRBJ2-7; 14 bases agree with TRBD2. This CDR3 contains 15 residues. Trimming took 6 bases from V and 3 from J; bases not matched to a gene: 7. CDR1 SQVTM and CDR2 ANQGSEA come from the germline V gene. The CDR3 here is CSVTGTSGSIYEQYF. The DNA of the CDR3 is TGCAGCGTGACCGGGACTAGCGGGAGTATCTACGAGCAGTACTTC.

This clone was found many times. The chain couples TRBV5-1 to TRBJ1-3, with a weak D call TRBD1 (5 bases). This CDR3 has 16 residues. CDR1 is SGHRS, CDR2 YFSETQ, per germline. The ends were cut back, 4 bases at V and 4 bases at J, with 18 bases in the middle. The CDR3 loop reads CASSPHRTTSGNTIYF. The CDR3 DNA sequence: TGCGCCAGCAGCCCACACAGGACTACCTCGGGAAACACCATATATTTT. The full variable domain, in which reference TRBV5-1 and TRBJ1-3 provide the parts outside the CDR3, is KAGVTQTPRYLIKTRGQQVTLSCSPISGHRSVSWYQQTPGQGLQFLFEYFSETQRNKGNFPGRFSGRQFSNSRSEMNVSTLELGDSALYLCASSPHRTTSGNTIYFGEGSWLTVV.

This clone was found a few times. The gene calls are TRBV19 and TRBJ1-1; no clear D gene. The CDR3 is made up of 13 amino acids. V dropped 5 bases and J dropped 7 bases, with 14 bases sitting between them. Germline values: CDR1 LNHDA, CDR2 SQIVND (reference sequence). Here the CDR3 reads CASSFRVAREAFF. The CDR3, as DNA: TGTGCCAGTAGTTTTCGTGTCGCTCGTGAAGCTTTCTTT.

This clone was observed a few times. CDR3 in amino acids: CASSLAEIGTFYEQYF. CDR3 sequence (DNA): TGTGCCAGCAGCTTAGCCGAAATAGGGACCTTCTACGAGCAGTACTTC. The rearrangement uses TRBV7-9 and TRBJ2-7; possibly TRBD1 or TRBD2 for D (5 bases each). CDR3 length: 16 residues. The V end lost 0 bases, the J end lost 3 bases, and 15 bases lay between the germline ends. Germline V gives CDR1 SEHNR, CDR2 FQNEAQ (reference sequence).

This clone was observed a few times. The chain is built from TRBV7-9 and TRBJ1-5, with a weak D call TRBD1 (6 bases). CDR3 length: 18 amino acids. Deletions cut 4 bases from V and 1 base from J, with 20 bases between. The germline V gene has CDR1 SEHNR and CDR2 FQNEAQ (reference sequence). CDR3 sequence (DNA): TGTGCCAGCAGCTCCGAGGAGGGGGAGAGTGGAAGCAATCAGCCCCAGCATTTT. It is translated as CASSSEEGESGSNQPQHF. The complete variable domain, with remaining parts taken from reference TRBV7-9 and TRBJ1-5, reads DTGVSQNPRHKITKRGQNVTFRCDPISEHNRLYWYRQTLGQGPEFLTYFQNEAQLEKSRLLSDRFSAERPKGSFSTLEIQRTEQGDSAMYLCASSSEEGESGSNQPQHFGDGTRLSIL.

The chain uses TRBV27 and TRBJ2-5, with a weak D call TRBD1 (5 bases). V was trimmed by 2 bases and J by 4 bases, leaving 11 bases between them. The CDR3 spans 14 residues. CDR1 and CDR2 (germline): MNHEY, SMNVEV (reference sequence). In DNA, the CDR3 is TGTGCCAGCAGTTTAATGGCAGGGTCAGAGACCCAGTACTTC. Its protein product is CASSLMAGSETQYF.

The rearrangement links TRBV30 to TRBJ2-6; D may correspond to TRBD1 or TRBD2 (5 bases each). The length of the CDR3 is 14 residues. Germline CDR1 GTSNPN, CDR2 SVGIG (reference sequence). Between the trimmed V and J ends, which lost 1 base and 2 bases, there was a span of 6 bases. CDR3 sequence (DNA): TGTGCCTGGAGTGGAGGGGCTGGGGCCAACGTCCTGACTTTC. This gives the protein CAWSGGAGANVLTF.

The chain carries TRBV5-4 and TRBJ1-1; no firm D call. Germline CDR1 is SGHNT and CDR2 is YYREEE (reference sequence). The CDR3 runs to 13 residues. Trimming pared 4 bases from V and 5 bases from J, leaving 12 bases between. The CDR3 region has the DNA TGTGCCAGCAGCCCCTACCTTGGGACTGAAGCTTTCTTT. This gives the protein CASSPYLGTEAFF.

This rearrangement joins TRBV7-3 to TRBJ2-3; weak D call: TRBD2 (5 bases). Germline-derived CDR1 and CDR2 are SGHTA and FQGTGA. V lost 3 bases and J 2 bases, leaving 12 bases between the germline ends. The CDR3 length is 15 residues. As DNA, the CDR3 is TGTGCCAGCAGCTTCCTCGGGGAAACCACAGATACGCAGTATTTT. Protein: CASSFLGETTDTQYF.

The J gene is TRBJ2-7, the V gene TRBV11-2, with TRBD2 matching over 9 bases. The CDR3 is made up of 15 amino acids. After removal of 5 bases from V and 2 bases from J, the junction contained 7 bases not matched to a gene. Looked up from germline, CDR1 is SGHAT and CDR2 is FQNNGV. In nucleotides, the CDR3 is TGTGCCAGCAGCCGGGGACTAGCTGATACCTACGAGCAGTACTTC. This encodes CASSRGLADTYEQYF.

The CDR3 DNA follows: TGTGCCAGCAGTACAAGGTCCGGGACAGGCGACACTAGCCCCTACGAGCAGTACTTC. It codes for CASSTRSGTGDTSPYEQYF. This sequence joins TRBV13 and TRBJ2-7, with 8 bases identical to TRBD1. This CDR3 has 19 residues. J lost 2 bases, V lost 6 bases, and 21 bases had no gene match. The V gene's germline CDR1 is PRHDT and CDR2 FYEKMQ (reference sequence).

The CDR3 DNA follows: TGCAGCGCCGCCGCGTGGGAGGGGGCCTCTGGCTACACCTTC. Amino acids: CSAAAWEGASGYTF. The chain carries TRBV29-1 and TRBJ1-2, with 7 bases aligning to TRBD1. CDR3 length: 14 residues. J lost 7 bases, V lost 7 bases, and 15 bases had no gene match. CDR1 is SQVTM and CDR2 is ANQGSEA in the germline V gene.

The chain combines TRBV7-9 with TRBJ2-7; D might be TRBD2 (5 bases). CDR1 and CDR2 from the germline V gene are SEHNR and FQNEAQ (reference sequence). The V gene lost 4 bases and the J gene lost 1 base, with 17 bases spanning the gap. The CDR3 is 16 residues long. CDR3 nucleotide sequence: TGTGCCAGCAGCTCATCGGACTTACTGGTTTCCTACGAGCAGTACTTC. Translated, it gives CASSSSDLLVSYEQYF. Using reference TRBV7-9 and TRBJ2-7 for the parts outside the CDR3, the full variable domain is DTGVSQNPRHKITKRGQNVTFRCDPISEHNRLYWYRQTLGQGPEFLTYFQNEAQLEKSRLLSDRFSAERPKGSFSTLEIQRTEQGDSAMYLCASSSSDLLVSYEQYFGPGTRLTVT.

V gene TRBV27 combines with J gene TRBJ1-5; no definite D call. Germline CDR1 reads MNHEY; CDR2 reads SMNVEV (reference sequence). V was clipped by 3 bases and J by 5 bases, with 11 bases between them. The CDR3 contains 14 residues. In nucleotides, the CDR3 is TGTGCCAGCAGTTTGGGATCAGCGGATCAGCCCCAGCATTTT. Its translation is CASSLGSADQPQHF.

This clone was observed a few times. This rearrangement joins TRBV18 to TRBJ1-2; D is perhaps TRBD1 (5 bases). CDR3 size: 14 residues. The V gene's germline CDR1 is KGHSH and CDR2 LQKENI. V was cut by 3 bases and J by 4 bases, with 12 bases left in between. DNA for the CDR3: TGTGCCAGCTCACCTCCGACAGAAAGCTATGGCTACACCTTC. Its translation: CASSPPTESYGYTF.

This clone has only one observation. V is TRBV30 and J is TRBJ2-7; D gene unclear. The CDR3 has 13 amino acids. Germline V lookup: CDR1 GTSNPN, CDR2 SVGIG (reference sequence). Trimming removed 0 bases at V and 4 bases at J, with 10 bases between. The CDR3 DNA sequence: TGTGCCTGGAGTGTAGGTGGAATATACGAGCAGTACTTC. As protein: CAWSVGGIYEQYF.

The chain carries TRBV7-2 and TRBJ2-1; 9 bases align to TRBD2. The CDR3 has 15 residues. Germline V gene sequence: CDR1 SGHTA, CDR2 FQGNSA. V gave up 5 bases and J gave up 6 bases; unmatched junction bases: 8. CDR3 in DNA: TGTGCCAGCAGCCAAGGACTAGCGCGCGGCAATGAGCAGTTCTTC. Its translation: CASSQGLARGNEQFF. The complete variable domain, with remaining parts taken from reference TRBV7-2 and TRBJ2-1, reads GAGVSQSPSNKVTEKGKDVELRCDPISGHTALYWYRQSLGQGLEFLIYFQGNSAPDKSGLPSDRFSAERTGGSVSTLTIQRTQQEDSAVYLCASSQGLARGNEQFFGPGTRLTVL.

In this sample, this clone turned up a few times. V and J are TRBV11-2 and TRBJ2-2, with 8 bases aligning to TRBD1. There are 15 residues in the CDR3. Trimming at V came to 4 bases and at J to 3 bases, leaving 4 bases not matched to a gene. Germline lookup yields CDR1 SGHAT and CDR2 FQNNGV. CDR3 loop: CASSSGQEYTGELFF. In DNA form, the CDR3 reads TGTGCCAGCAGCTCGGGACAGGAATACACCGGGGAGCTGTTTTTT.

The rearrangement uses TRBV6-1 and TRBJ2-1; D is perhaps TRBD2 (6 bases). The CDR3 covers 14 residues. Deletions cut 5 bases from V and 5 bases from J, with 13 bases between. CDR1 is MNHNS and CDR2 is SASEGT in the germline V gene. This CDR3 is CASSLLSGNNEQFF. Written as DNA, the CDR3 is TGTGCCAGCAGTCTCCTTAGCGGAAACAATGAGCAGTTCTTC.

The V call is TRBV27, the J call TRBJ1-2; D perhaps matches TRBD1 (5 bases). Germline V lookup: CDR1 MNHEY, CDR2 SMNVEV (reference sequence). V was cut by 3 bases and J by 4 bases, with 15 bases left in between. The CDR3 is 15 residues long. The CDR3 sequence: CASSFLDSPGYGYTF. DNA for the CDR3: TGTGCCAGCAGTTTCCTAGACAGCCCCGGCTATGGCTACACCTTC.

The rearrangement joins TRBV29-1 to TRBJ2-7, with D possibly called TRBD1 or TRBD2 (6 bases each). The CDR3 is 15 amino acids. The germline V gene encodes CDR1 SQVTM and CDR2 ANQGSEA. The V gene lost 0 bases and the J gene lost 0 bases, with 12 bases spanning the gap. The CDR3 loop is CSVEDGSGASYEQYF. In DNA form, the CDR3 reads TGCAGCGTTGAAGATGGCTCGGGGGCCTCCTACGAGCAGTACTTC.

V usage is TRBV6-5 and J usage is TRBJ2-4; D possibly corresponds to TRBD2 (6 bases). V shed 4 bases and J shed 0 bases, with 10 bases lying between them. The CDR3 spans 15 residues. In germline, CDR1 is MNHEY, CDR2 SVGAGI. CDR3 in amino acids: CASSSAGGAKNIQYF. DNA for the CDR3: TGTGCCAGCAGTTCCGCCGGGGGAGCCAAAAACATTCAGTACTTC.

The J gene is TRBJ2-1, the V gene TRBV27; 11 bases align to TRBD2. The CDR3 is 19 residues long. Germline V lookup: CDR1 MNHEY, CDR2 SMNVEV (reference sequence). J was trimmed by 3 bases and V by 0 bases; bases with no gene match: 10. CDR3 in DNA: TGTGCCAGCAGTTTATCGCCCAGACTAGCGGGGCTCAACTACAATGAGCAGTTCTTC. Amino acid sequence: CASSLSPRLAGLNYNEQFF.